This is a list of T cell receptor beta chains from one sample in a study of blood T cell repertoires in COVID-19. Sequenced by immunoSEQ multiplex PCR; TCRdb stores in-frame clones only, minus some. Of fewer than 350,000 clones in the sample, 85% were seen once. The source material was PBMCs or T cells enriched from blood (not recorded which). The receptor set was obtained from a woman aged 25-40 years who had been exposed to COVID-19. CDR3s include the opening cysteine and the closing phenylalanine or tryptophan. The D gene is left open where the match is weak. For some rows the clone size is stated as once, few or many, or as a class when expanded; others skip it.

NA	TRBJ1-3	NA	TRBV5-6	TGTGCCAGCAGGCGCCAGGGCAACACCATATATTTT	CASRRQGNTIYF
NA	TRBJ1-5	NA	TRBV11-2	TGTGCCAGCAGCCTCCGACCAGGGAAATATAGCAATCAGCCCCAGCATTTT	CASSLRPGKYSNQPQHF
NA	TRBJ2-7	NA	TRBV7-8	TGTGCCAGCAGCTTAGTTTGGGACTCTTCCTACGAGCAGTACTTC	CASSLVWDSSYEQYF
NA	TRBJ1-4	TRBD1	TRBV28	TGTGCCAGCGGGAAGGGGGCGGCTAATGAAAAACTGTTTTTT	CASGKGAANEKLFF
NA	TRBJ2-1	NA	TRBV30	TGTGCCTGGAGCCGACTGGATCTCGAACTCTACAATGAGCAGTTCTTC	CAWSRLDLELYNEQFF
NA	TRBJ2-1	TRBD2	TRBV9	TGTGCCAGCAGCGTAGGGCCTAGCGGGGGAGGGGATGAGCAGTTCTTC	CASSVGPSGGGDEQFF
once	TRBJ1-3	NA	TRBV9	TGTGCCAGCAGCGGTCTAGGACAGAGTTACTCAGGAAACACCATATATTTT	CASSGLGQSYSGNTIYF
NA	TRBJ2-1	NA	TRBV4-1	TGCGCCAGCAGCCAAGTTTCTGGGCTTTCGCTCTTC	CASSQVSGLSLF
NA	TRBJ1-6	NA	TRBV10-3	TGTGCCATCAGTGAGTCGGACATGGGGATGAATTCACCCCTCCACTTT	CAISESDMGMNSPLHF
NA	TRBJ2-2	TRBD1	TRBV7-9	TGTGCCAGCAGCTCTATCCGGGACAGGGTCGTTAACACCGGGGAGCTGTTTTTT	CASSSIRDRVVNTGELFF
NA	TRBJ2-7	NA	TRBV6-5	TGTGCCAGCAACTCCCTGACTAGTTCGAGGGAGCAGTACTTC	CASNSLTSSREQYF
NA	TRBJ1-2	TRBD1	TRBV7-8	TGTGCCAGCAGCTCCCAACCCGCAGGGGGCGCACACTATGGCTACACCTTC	CASSSQPAGGAHYGYTF
NA	TRBJ2-2	NA	TRBV3-1/TRBV3-2	TGTGCCAGCAGCCTCAACAGGGCCACCGGGGAGCTGTTTTTT	CASSLNRATGELFF
NA	TRBJ2-5	TRBD1	TRBV15	TGTGCCACCAGCAGATCTCGACAGGGTAAAGAGACCCAGTACTTC	CATSRSRQGKETQYF
few	TRBJ1-3	NA	TRBV5-1	TGCGCCAGCAGCTCTATGGACAGACCCTCTGGAAACACCATATATTTT	CASSSMDRPSGNTIYF
NA	TRBJ2-7	TRBD2	TRBV4-1	TGCGCCAGCAGCCAGGTTAGCGGGACCGCCTACGAGCAGTACTTC	CASSQVSGTAYEQYF
NA	TRBJ2-1	NA	TRBV3-1/TRBV3-2	TGTGCCAGCAGCCAAGTTAGGTTTAGCCAGAATGAGCAGTTCTTC	CASSQVRFSQNEQFF
NA	TRBJ1-5	TRBD1	TRBV7-9	TGTGCCAGCAGCCGGATACAGGGGGGCAATCAGCCCCAGCATTTT	CASSRIQGGNQPQHF
few	TRBJ2-3	TRBD2	TRBV7-3	TGTGCCAGCAGCCAGGTAGCGGGAGCCACAGATACGCAGTATTTT	CASSQVAGATDTQYF
NA	TRBJ2-7	NA	TRBV6-5	TGTGCCAGCAAGGTGGGGCGCTCCTACGAGCAGTACTTC	CASKVGRSYEQYF
NA	TRBJ1-2	TRBD1	TRBV29-1	TGCAGCGTTGAAGGGGGACAGGGGGATGGCTACACCTTC	CSVEGGQGDGYTF
NA	TRBJ2-5	TRBD2	TRBV2	TGTGCCAGCAGGTACCCTAGGACTAGCGGAAACCAAGAGACCCAGTACTTC	CASRYPRTSGNQETQYF
NA	TRBJ1-4	NA	TRBV5-4	TGTGCCAGCAGCTTGAGGCAGGGGTCCGGTGAAAAACTGTTTTTT	CASSLRQGSGEKLFF
NA	TRBJ1-2	NA	TRBV11-2	TGTGCCAGCAGCTTAGTCCCAGGGAATGCTAACTATGGCTACACCTTC	CASSLVPGNANYGYTF
NA	TRBJ2-3	TRBD2	TRBV30	TGTGCCTGGAATAGCGGGACTAGCACAGATACGCAGTATTTT	CAWNSGTSTDTQYF
NA	TRBJ1-4	TRBD1	TRBV28	TGTGCCAGCAGTAACACAGGGGGGGCCCCCCTTGAAAAACTGTTTTTT	CASSNTGGAPLEKLFF
NA	TRBJ1-1	TRBD1	TRBV6-5	TGTGCCAGCAGAAAAGCCGGGACAGAGAACACTGAAGCTTTCTTT	CASRKAGTENTEAFF
NA	TRBJ1-1	NA	TRBV6-5	TGTGCCAGCAGTTCACGGGGTGAAGGGGGTGAAGCTTTCTTT	CASSSRGEGGEAFF
NA	TRBJ1-6	TRBD1	TRBV27	TGTGCCAGCAGTTTGGACAGGGGTAATTCACCCCTCCACTTT	CASSLDRGNSPLHF
NA	TRBJ2-5	NA	TRBV19	TGTGCCAGTAGTTTAGGTCAGGGGTTGTACTTC	CASSLGQGLYF
NA	TRBJ2-7	TRBD1	TRBV5-1	TGCGCCAGCAGCGCGACCGGGACAGGGACCCACGAGCAGTACTTC	CASSATGTGTHEQYF
NA	TRBJ2-7	TRBD2	TRBV5-4	TGTGCCAGCAGCCCAGCCCGGACTAGCTCCTACGAGCAGTACTTC	CASSPARTSSYEQYF
NA	TRBJ1-5	TRBD1	TRBV18	TGTGCCAGCTCACCCTCAGGGGGTTCGGGTCAGCCCCAGCATTTT	CASSPSGGSGQPQHF
NA	TRBJ2-2	NA	TRBV4-3	TGCGCCAGCAGCCTAGGACAGGGAGGGGCCGGGGAGCTGTTTTTT	CASSLGQGGAGELFF
NA	TRBJ2-7	TRBD2	TRBV7-6	TGTGCCAGCAGCCATAGCGGGAGGGCCGACGAGCAGTACTTC	CASSHSGRADEQYF
NA	TRBJ2-5	TRBD2	TRBV6-5	TGTGCCAGCAGTTACGCGGGAGCGGGGGAGACCCAGTACTTC	CASSYAGAGETQYF
NA	TRBJ2-5	NA	TRBV5-1	TGCGCCAGCAGCCCAGTGTCCTCCATCAAAGAGACCCAGTACTTC	CASSPVSSIKETQYF
once	TRBJ1-1	NA	TRBV19	TGTGCCAGTAGCCTAGAAATTGAAGCTTTCTTT	CASSLEIEAFF
few	TRBJ2-2	NA	TRBV7-2	TGTGCCAGCAGCTTAAATCCGTATTCCGGGGAGCTGTTTTTT	CASSLNPYSGELFF
once	TRBJ2-3	TRBD1	TRBV10-3	TGTGCCATCAGAGACTCCGGGACAGGTAGGACAGATACGCAGTATTTT	CAIRDSGTGRTDTQYF
NA	TRBJ2-7	NA	TRBV7-6	TGTGCCAGCAGCTTAGGGGGCGGGGCTTCCGAGCAGTACTTC	CASSLGGGASEQYF
once	TRBJ2-7	NA	TRBV3-1/TRBV3-2	TGTGCCAGCAGCCAAGATGGGCAGGTTGCCTACGAGCAGTACTTC	CASSQDGQVAYEQYF
NA	TRBJ1-5	NA	TRBV15	TGTGCCACCAGACTTGAGACGGCGGCCGGGGTACATAGCAATCAGCCCCAGCATTTT	CATRLETAAGVHSNQPQHF
NA	TRBJ1-3	NA	TRBV7-2	TGTGCCAGCAGCTTTTCCCGTAGGCAGTTGGAGAACACCATATATTTT	CASSFSRRQLENTIYF
once	TRBJ2-7	NA	TRBV13	TGTGCCAGCAGCCTGAGGGAGGCGACCTACGAGCAGTACTTC	CASSLREATYEQYF
NA	TRBJ1-3	TRBD1	TRBV29-1	TGCAGCGTTCTCGGACAGGGGGGAAACACCATATATTTT	CSVLGQGGNTIYF
NA	TRBJ1-2	TRBD1	TRBV27	TGTGCCAGCAGTCAGGGGGCTGGTGGCTACACCTTC	CASSQGAGGYTF
NA	TRBJ2-7	TRBD1	TRBV19	TGTGCCAGTAGTGCCGGGACAGCCAACCGAGGATACGAGCAGTACTTC	CASSAGTANRGYEQYF
NA	TRBJ1-1	NA	TRBV6-1	TGTGCCAGCAGACACGGGAACCTTGAAGCTTTCTTT	CASRHGNLEAFF
NA	TRBJ1-4	TRBD1	TRBV11-2	TGTGCCAGCAGCCCTAGGGGACCACAGGGGGCTAAGGAAAAACTGTTTTTT	CASSPRGPQGAKEKLFF
NA	TRBJ1-4	TRBD1	TRBV15	TGTGCCACCAGTTCCGGGACAGGCACACTATCTGCAACTAATGAAAAACTGTTTTTT	CATSSGTGTLSATNEKLFF
once	TRBJ2-1	TRBD2	TRBV11-2	TGTGCCAGCAGCCTAAAAAGCGGGGGGTTCTACAATGAGCAGTTCTTC	CASSLKSGGFYNEQFF
few	TRBJ2-7	NA	TRBV4-1	TGCGCCAGCAGCATCCGGACACAGGGTTACGAGCAGTACTTC	CASSIRTQGYEQYF
NA	TRBJ2-1	TRBD2	TRBV30	TGTGCCTGGATTGGACTAGCGGGATCGACTGAGCAGTTCTTC	CAWIGLAGSTEQFF
once	TRBJ1-2	TRBD1	TRBV7-3	TGTGCCAGCAGCCTACCAGACAGGGGGCCTAGCGGCTACACCTTC	CASSLPDRGPSGYTF
NA	TRBJ2-5	NA	TRBV28	TGTGCCAGCAGTTTAGGAGGGAATCAAGAGACCCAGTACTTC	CASSLGGNQETQYF
NA	TRBJ1-1	NA	TRBV21-1	TGTGCCAGCAGCAAAGAGGTACGAGGCCCTGAAGCTTTCTTT	CASSKEVRGPEAFF
NA	TRBJ2-3	TRBD2	TRBV28	TGTGCCAGCATGTCCTCAAGTGCTTCTAGCGGGAGTACTACAGATACGCAGTATTTT	CASMSSSASSGSTTDTQYF
NA	TRBJ1-5	NA	TRBV7-8	TGTGCCAGCAGCTTAGCTTCTACTGATCAGCCCCAGCATTTT	CASSLASTDQPQHF
NA	TRBJ1-2	NA	TRBV6-1	TGTGCCAGCAGTGAAGAACAGTACCATGGCTACACCTTC	CASSEEQYHGYTF